The clone carrying this T cell receptor beta chain was seen only once. What it recognizes is unknown. Every donor gave 7.5 to 10 milliliters of peripheral blood. Total RNA, at least 6 micrograms per sample, came from PBMCs. The data originate from a study of blood T cells in healthy people across ages. Study-level findings and limits: The recorded TCR beta diversity per million T cells decreased in a roughly linear manner with age.

Trimming cost V 4 bases and J 6 bases, with 21 bases left between them. CDR3 length equals 16 residues. Looked up from germline, CDR1 is LNHDA and CDR2 is SQIVND (reference sequence). Sample-barcoded 5' priming and a J-beta primer mix drove a second PCR of 7 to 11 cycles. Every cDNA molecule bore a tag from a template-switch adaptor containing 12 random nucleotides. Each CDR3 protein is one row after TCRdb ran MiXCR on the 5' RACE reads. Of about 1.1 million distinct CDR3 sequences listed, 30% to 40% are singletons. This receptor was identified in a man aged 18 to 29 in good health. The specimen was blood. This rearrangement joins TRBV19 to TRBJ1-1; tentative D call: TRBD1 (5 bases). The CDR3 region is CASSTRTDPTGPEAFF. CDR3 bases: TGTGCCAGTAGTACCCGGACCGACCCGACGGGACCTGAAGCTTTCTTT. Full variable domain (outside the CDR3, taken from reference TRBV19 and TRBJ1-1): DGGITQSPKYLFRKEGQNVTLSCEQNLNHDAMYWYRQDPGQGLRLIYYSQIVNDFQKGDIAEGYSVSREKKESFPLTVTSAQKNPTAFYLCASSTRTDPTGPEAFFGQGTRLTVV.